Listed below are T cell receptor beta chains from one sample, sequenced in a study of T cells after yellow fever vaccination. TCRdb called the 5' RACE reads again in MiXCR, with one record for every CDR3 protein. The sample has a few hundred thousand distinct CDR3 sequences, about 3% seen once; the top ten hold approximately 3.5%. The sample was CD4+ T cells sorted from PBMCs, taken 10 days after the yellow fever booster vaccination. These receptors were obtained from a man between 18 and 29 years old who received the YFV17D yellow fever vaccine. CDR3s include the opening cysteine and the closing phenylalanine or tryptophan. Each record gives: D gene, J gene, V gene, clone size, CDR3 DNA, CDR3 protein. D genes are given only for firm matches. For some rows the clone size is stated as once, few or many, or as a class when expanded; others skip it.

TRBD1,TRBJ1-5,TRBV12-3/TRBV12-4,many,TGTGCCAGCAGTTTGCGAGGGACAGGGGTCGGCAATCAGCCCCAGCATTTT,CASSLRGTGVGNQPQHF
TRBD1,TRBJ2-5,TRBV24-1,many,TGTGCCACCTCCGGGACAGGGGGTTCGGAGACCCAGTACTTC,CATSGTGGSETQYF
NA,TRBJ1-6,TRBV20-1,many,TGCAGTGCTAGAGATCCAAGACACAGGACCTATAATTCACCCCTCCACTTT,CSARDPRHRTYNSPLHF
NA,TRBJ1-5,TRBV6-2/TRBV6-3,many,TGTGCCAGCAGTTACAGGGGTGGTCAGCCCCAGCATTTT,CASSYRGGQPQHF
NA,TRBJ2-3,TRBV5-1,NA,TGCGCCAGCAGCTTGGCAGGTCACCCTAGCACAGATACGCAGTATTTT,CASSLAGHPSTDTQYF
NA,TRBJ2-3,TRBV5-6,NA,TGTGCCAGCAGCCCCCCCGCGGGGTCAGATACGCAGTATTTT,CASSPPAGSDTQYF
TRBD1,TRBJ2-2,TRBV12-3/TRBV12-4,few,TGTGCCAGCAGTTTAACGGGACAGGCCGGGGAGCTGTTTTTT,CASSLTGQAGELFF
NA,TRBJ1-4,TRBV19,many,TGTGCCAGTAGATCCTACCGGGGTGAAAAACTGTTTTTT,CASRSYRGEKLFF
TRBD1,TRBJ1-4,TRBV9,many,TGTGCCAGCAGCGGACAGGGGGCCGGTGAAAAACTGTTTTTT,CASSGQGAGEKLFF
NA,TRBJ1-2,TRBV2,many,TGTGCCAGCAGTACCGACAGTAACTATGGCTACACCTTC,CASSTDSNYGYTF
TRBD1,TRBJ1-1,TRBV7-9,many,TGTGCCAGCAGCTTCGGACCAGACAGGGTTGAAGCTTTCTTT,CASSFGPDRVEAFF
NA,TRBJ2-3,TRBV5-1,many,TGCGCCAGCAGCTTGCTCACAGGCACAGATACGCAGTATTTT,CASSLLTGTDTQYF
TRBD1,TRBJ2-1,TRBV11-2,many,TGTGCCAGCAGCCTAGACAGGGGGCTAGGGTTCTTC,CASSLDRGLGFF
NA,TRBJ1-3,TRBV11-2,NA,TGTGCCAGCAGCTTAGATCTCAGACAGAGCTCTGGAAACACCATATATTTT,CASSLDLRQSSGNTIYF
NA,TRBJ2-2,TRBV23-1,many,TGCGCCAGCAGACACAGGGACGCGAACACCGGGGAGCTGTTTTTT,CASRHRDANTGELFF
NA,TRBJ1-1,TRBV4-3,many,TGCGCCAGCAGCCTACAGGGTTTGGCTTTCTTT,CASSLQGLAFF
NA,TRBJ2-7,TRBV5-4,many,TGTGCCAGCAGCTTGGCCGACGGCGGGGGCACCTACGAGCAGTACTTC,CASSLADGGGTYEQYF
NA,TRBJ2-1,TRBV6-2/TRBV6-3,few,TGTGCCAGCCGTGCCGTGAGCTCCTACAATGAGCAGTTCTTC,CASRAVSSYNEQFF
NA,TRBJ2-5,TRBV18,NA,TGTGCCAGCTCCCGCCAGGGAGGAGTTGAGACCCAGTACTTC,CASSRQGGVETQYF
TRBD2,TRBJ2-1,TRBV24-1,many,TGTGCCACCATGGGGGCTAGCGGGGGGCCCAGCTCCTACAATGAGCAGTTCTTC,CATMGASGGPSSYNEQFF
NA,TRBJ1-2,TRBV7-8,many,TGTGCCAGCAGCTTACAAGGCCAGGCAAGCTATGGCTACACCTTC,CASSLQGQASYGYTF
NA,TRBJ1-6,TRBV20-1,few,TGCAGTGCTAGAGGGGACGGGAGCTCCTATAATTCACCCCTCCACTTT,CSARGDGSSYNSPLHF
NA,TRBJ1-2,TRBV16,few,TGTGCCAGCAGCCAACCACAAGGACGCTATGGCTACACCTTC,CASSQPQGRYGYTF
NA,TRBJ1-5,TRBV20-1,many,TGCAGTGCTAGGAGGACCGAGAATCAGCCCCAGCATTTT,CSARRTENQPQHF
NA,TRBJ2-6,TRBV5-1,many,TGCGCCAGCAGCCTCCGTGCCTCTGGGGCCAACGTCCTGACTTTC,CASSLRASGANVLTF
NA,TRBJ1-3,TRBV12-5,many,TGTGCTAGTGGTCCGCCGAATGGAAACACCATATATTTT,CASGPPNGNTIYF
NA,TRBJ1-1,TRBV7-9,many,TGTGCCAGCAGCTTAGTACGGTACAACACTGAAGCTTTCTTT,CASSLVRYNTEAFF
TRBD2,TRBJ2-3,TRBV5-1,many,TGCGCCAGCAGCTTGGGACTAGCGGAGAGCACAGATACGCAGTATTTT,CASSLGLAESTDTQYF
NA,TRBJ2-1,TRBV20-1,many,TGCAGTGTACCGGGACTCGACTACAATGAGCAGTTCTTC,CSVPGLDYNEQFF
TRBD2,TRBJ2-1,TRBV27,few,TGTGCCAGCACCTCCGCCAGCGGGGGGTACAATGAGCAGTTCTTC,CASTSASGGYNEQFF
NA,TRBJ1-2,TRBV20-1,few,TGCAGTGCCCCGACAGCACAGCAAGGCTACACCTTC,CSAPTAQQGYTF
NA,TRBJ2-7,TRBV7-9,many,TGTGCCAGCAGCTTCCAGGGCTCCTACGAGCAGTACTTC,CASSFQGSYEQYF
NA,TRBJ1-1,TRBV6-2/TRBV6-3,few,TGTGCCAGCATTTATCGGACTACCTACCCAAACACTGAAGCTTTCTTT,CASIYRTTYPNTEAFF
NA,TRBJ1-3,TRBV12-3/TRBV12-4,many,TGTGCCAGCAGCCCCGACTCTGGAAACACCATATATTTT,CASSPDSGNTIYF
NA,TRBJ2-6,TRBV7-2,NA,TGTGCCAGCAGCCCAGCCCCGAGCTCTGGGGCCAACGTCCTGACTTTC,CASSPAPSSGANVLTF
NA,TRBJ2-4,TRBV6-5,many,TGTGCCAGCAGACCCTTGACAGTGAAAAACATTCAGTACTTC,CASRPLTVKNIQYF
TRBD1,TRBJ1-1,TRBV20-1,few,TGCAGTGCCCGAACAGGGGCGAGGGCTGAAGCTTTCTTT,CSARTGARAEAFF
NA,TRBJ2-5,TRBV12-3/TRBV12-4,few,TGTGCCAGCAGCCCACTAGATTCCGGGGACCTGATAGAGACCCAGTACTTC,CASSPLDSGDLIETQYF
NA,TRBJ1-5,TRBV12-3/TRBV12-4,few,TGTGCCAGCAGACCACAGAGTGATAGCAATCAGCCCCAGCATTTT,CASRPQSDSNQPQHF
NA,TRBJ1-2,TRBV10-3,many,TGTGCCATGGGGACCAGAATAAGTAGGACCTTC,CAMGTRISRTF
NA,TRBJ2-1,TRBV12-3/TRBV12-4,few,TGTGCCAGCAGTTCTACTACACGGGGACCCTACAATGAGCAGTTCTTC,CASSSTTRGPYNEQFF
NA,TRBJ1-6,TRBV27,many,TGTGCCAGCAAAAGTAATTCACCCCTCCACTTT,CASKSNSPLHF
NA,TRBJ2-1,TRBV4-2,NA,TGTGCCAGCGACTCTGGGGGAAGTTTCTACAATGAGCAGTTCTTC,CASDSGGSFYNEQFF
TRBD1,TRBJ1-2,TRBV5-1,many,TGCGCCAGCAGCTCGACAGGGTGGAGTGCGAACTATGGCTACACCTTC,CASSSTGWSANYGYTF
TRBD1,TRBJ2-5,TRBV19,few,TGTGCCAGTAGTGCCCGACAGGGAAGAGAGACCCAGTACTTC,CASSARQGRETQYF
NA,TRBJ2-3,TRBV7-2,many,TGTGCCAGCAGCCCAGGGGGGCGAGATACGCAGTATTTT,CASSPGGRDTQYF
TRBD1,TRBJ2-7,TRBV5-6,NA,TGTGCCAGCCGTCTGTTAACCGGGACAGGGGGCTACGAGCAGTACTTC,CASRLLTGTGGYEQYF
TRBD2,TRBJ2-1,TRBV3-1,few,TGTGCCAGCAGCCTTAGACTAGCGGGGGGCCTCTACAATGAGCAGTTCTTC,CASSLRLAGGLYNEQFF
NA,TRBJ1-6,TRBV6-2/TRBV6-3,many,TGTGCCAGCAGCGAACGTTCGACTTTTAATTCACCCCTCCACTTT,CASSERSTFNSPLHF